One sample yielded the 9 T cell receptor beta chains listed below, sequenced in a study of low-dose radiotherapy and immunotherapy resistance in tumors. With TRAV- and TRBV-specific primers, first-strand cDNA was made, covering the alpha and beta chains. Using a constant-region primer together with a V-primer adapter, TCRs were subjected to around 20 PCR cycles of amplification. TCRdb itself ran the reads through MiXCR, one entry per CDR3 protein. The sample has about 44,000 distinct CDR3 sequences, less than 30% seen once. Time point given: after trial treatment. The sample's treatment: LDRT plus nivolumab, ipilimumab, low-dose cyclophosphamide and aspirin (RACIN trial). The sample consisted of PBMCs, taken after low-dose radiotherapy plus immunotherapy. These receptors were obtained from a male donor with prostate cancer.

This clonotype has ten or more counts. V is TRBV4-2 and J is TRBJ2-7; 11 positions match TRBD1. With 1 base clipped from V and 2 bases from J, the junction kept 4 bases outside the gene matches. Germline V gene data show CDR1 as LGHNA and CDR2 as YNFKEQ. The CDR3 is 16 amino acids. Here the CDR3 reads CASSQADRGPTYEQYF. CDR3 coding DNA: TGTGCCAGCAGCCAAGCGGACAGGGGGCCCACCTACGAGCAGTACTTC.

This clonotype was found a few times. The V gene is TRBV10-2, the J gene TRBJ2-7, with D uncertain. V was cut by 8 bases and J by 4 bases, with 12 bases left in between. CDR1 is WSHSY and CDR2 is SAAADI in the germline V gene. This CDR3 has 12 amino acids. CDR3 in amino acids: CASQDLGYEQYF. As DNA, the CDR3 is TGCGCCAGCCAGGACCTGGGGTACGAGCAGTACTTC.

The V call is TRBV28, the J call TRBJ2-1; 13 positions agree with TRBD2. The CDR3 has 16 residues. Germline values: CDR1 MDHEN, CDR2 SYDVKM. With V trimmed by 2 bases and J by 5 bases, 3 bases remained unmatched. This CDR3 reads CASSLPGTSGDNEQFF. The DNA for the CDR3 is TGTGCCAGCAGTTTACCCGGGACTAGCGGGGACAATGAGCAGTTCTTC.

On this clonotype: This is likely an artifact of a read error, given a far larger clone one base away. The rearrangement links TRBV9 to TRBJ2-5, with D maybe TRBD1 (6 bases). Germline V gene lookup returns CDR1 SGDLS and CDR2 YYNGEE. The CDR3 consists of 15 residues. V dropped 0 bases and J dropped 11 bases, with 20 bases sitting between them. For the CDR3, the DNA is TGTGCCAGCAGCGTAGAACAGGGCACCTACAATGAGCAGTACTTC. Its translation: CASSVEQGTYNEQYF.

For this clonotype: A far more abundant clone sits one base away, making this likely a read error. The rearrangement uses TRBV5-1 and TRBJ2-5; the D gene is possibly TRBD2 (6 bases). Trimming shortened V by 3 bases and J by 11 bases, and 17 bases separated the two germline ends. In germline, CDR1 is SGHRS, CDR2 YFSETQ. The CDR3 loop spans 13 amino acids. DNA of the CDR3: TGCGCCAGCAGCTGGGGACTCGAGCTTGAGCAGTACTTC. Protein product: CASSWGLELEQYF.

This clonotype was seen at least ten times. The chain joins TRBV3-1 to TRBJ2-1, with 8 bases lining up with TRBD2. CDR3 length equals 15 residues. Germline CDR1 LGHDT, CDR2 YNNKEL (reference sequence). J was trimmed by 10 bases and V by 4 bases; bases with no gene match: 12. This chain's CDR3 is CASSLGGAPESEQFF. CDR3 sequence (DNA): TGTGCCAGCAGCCTCGGGGGGGCCCCCGAGTCAGAGCAGTTCTTC.

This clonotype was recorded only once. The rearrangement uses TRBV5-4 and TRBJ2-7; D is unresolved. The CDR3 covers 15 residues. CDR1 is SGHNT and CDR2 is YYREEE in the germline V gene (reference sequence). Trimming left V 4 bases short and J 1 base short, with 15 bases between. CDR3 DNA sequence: TGTGCCAGCAGCCTGGGTAAGGAGCGATCCTACGAGCAGTACTTC. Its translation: CASSLGKERSYEQYF. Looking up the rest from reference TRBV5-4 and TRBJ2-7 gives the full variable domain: ETGVTQSPTHLIKTRGQQVTLRCSSQSGHNTVSWYQQALGQGPQFIFQYYREEENGRGNFPPRFSGLQFPNYSSELNVNALELDDSALYLCASSLGKERSYEQYFGPGTRLTVT.

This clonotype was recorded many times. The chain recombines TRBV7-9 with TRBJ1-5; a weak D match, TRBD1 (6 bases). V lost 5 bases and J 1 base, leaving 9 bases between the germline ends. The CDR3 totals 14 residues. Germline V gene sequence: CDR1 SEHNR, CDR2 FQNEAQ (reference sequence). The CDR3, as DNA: TGTGCCAGCAGCACTACAGGGAGCAATCAGCCCCAGCATTTT. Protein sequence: CASSTTGSNQPQHF.

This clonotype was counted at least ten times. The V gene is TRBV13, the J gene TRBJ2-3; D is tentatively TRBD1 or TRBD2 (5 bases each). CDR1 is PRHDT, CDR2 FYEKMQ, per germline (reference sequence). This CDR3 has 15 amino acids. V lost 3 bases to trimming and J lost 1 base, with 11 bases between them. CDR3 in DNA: TGTGCCAGCAGCTTGAGGGGCCCCGGCACAGATACGCAGTATTTT. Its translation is CASSLRGPGTDTQYF.